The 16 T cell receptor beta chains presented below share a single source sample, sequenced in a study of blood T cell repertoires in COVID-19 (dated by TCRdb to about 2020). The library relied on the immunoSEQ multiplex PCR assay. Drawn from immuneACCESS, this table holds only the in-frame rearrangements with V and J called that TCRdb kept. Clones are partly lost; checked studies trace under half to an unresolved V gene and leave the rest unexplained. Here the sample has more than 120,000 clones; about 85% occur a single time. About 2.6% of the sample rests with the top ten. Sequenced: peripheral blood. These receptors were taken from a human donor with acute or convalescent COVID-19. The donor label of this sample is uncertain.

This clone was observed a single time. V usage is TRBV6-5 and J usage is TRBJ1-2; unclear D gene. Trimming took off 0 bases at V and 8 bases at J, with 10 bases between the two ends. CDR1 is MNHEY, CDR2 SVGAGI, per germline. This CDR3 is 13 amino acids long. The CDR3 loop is CASSYSMRGGYTF. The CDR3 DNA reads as TGTGCCAGCAGTTACTCGATGAGAGGAGGCTACACCTTC.

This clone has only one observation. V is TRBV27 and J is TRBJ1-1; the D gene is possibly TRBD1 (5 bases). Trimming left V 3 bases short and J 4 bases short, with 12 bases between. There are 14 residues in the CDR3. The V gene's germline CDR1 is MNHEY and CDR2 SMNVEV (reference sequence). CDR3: CASSFQGGVTEAFF. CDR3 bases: TGTGCCAGCAGTTTCCAGGGAGGCGTCACTGAAGCTTTCTTT.

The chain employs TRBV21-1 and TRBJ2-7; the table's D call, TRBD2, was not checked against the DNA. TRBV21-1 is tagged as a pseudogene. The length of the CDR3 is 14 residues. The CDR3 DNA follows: TGTGCCAGCAGCAAATCGGGGACTACCTACGAGCAGTACGTC. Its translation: CASSKSGTTYEQYV.

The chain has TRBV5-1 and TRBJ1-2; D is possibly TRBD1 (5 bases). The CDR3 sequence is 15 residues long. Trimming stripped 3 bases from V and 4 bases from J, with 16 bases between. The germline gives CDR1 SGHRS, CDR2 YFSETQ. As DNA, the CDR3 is TGCGCCAGCAGCTCCTCAGGAACAGGAGCCTATGGCTACACCTTC. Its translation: CASSSSGTGAYGYTF.

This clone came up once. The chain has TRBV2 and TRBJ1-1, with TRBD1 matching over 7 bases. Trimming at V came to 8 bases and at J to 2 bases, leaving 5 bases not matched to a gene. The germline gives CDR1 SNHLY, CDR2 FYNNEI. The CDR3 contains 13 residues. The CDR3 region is CASDWDSNTEAFF. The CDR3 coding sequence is TGTGCCAGCGACTGGGACAGCAACACTGAAGCTTTCTTT.

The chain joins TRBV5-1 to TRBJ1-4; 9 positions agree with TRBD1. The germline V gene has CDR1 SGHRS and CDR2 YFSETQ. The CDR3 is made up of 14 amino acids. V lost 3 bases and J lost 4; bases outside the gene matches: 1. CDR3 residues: CASSSTGGNEKLFF. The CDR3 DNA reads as TGCGCCAGCAGCTCGACAGGGGGTAATGAAAAACTGTTTTTT.

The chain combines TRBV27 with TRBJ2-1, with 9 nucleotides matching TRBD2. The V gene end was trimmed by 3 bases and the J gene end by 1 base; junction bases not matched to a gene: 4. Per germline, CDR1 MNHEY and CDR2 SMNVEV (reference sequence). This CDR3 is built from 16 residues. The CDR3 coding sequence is TGTGCCAGCAGTTTTGGGCTAGCGGGATCCTACAATGAGCAGTTCTTC. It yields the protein CASSFGLAGSYNEQFF.

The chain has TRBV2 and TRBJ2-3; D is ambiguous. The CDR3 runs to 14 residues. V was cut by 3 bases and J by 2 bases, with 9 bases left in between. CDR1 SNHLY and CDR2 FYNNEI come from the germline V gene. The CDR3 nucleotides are TGTGCCAGCAGTGAGGTCAGGCTCACAGATACGCAGTATTTT. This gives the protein CASSEVRLTDTQYF.

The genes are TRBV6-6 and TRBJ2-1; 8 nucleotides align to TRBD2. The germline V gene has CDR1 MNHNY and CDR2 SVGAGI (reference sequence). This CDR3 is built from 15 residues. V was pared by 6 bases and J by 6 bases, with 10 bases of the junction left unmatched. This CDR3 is CASSQPGLERNEQFF. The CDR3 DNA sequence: TGTGCCAGCAGCCAACCGGGACTAGAGCGCAATGAGCAGTTCTTC.

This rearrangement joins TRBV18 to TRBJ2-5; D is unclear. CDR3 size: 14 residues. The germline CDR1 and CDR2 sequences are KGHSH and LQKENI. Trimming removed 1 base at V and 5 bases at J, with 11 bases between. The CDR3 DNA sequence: TGTGCCAGCTCACCACTACAGTCTCAGGAGACCCAGTACTTC. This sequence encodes CASSPLQSQETQYF.

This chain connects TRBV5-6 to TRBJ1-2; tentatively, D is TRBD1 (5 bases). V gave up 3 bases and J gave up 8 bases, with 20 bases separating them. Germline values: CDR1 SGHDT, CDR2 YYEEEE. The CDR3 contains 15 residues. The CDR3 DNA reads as TGTGCCAGCAGCTCCACAGGTACATCAAGTCAAGGCTACACCTTC. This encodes CASSSTGTSSQGYTF. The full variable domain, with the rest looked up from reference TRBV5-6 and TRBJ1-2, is DAGVTQSPTHLIKTRGQQVTLRCSPKSGHDTVSWYQQALGQGPQFIFQYYEEEERQRGNFPDRFSGHQFPNYSSELNVNALLLGDSALYLCASSSTGTSSQGYTFGSGTRLTVV.

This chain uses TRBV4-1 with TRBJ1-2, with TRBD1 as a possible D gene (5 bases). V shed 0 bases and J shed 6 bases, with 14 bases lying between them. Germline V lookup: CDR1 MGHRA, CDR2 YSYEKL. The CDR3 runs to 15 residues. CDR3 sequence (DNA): TGCGCCAGCAGCCAAGATCCAGGGCGCCCGGATGGCTACACCTTC. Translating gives CASSQDPGRPDGYTF.

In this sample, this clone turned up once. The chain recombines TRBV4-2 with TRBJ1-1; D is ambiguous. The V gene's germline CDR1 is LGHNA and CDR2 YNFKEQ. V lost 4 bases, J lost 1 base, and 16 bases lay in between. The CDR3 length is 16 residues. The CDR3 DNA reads TGTGCCAGCAGCCCTTTTATCAGTCCTGAGAACACTGAAGCTTTCTTT. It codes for CASSPFISPENTEAFF.

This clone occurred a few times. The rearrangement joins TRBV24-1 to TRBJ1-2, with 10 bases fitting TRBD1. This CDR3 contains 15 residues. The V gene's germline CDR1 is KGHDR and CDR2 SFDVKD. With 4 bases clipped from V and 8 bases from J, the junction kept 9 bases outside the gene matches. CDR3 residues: CATSDRDRGLVGYTF. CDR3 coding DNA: TGTGCCACCAGTGACCGGGACAGGGGATTGGTCGGCTACACCTTC.

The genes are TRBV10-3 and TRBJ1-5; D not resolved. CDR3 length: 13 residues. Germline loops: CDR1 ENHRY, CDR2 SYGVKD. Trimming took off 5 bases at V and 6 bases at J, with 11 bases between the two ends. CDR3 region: CAISLDIGQPQHF. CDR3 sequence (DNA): TGTGCCATCAGTTTAGATATTGGTCAGCCCCAGCATTTT.

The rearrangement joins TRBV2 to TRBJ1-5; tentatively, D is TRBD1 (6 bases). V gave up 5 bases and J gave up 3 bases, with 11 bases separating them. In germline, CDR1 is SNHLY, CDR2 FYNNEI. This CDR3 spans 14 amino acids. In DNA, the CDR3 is TGTGCCAGCAGTACACAGGGTCCCAATCAGCCCCAGCATTTT. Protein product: CASSTQGPNQPQHF.